The rows below give T cell receptor beta chains drawn from one sample of a study of cytomegalovirus exposure and HLA in healthy donors. The table came from immunoSEQ multiplex PCR; TCRdb's copy has only in-frame clones and leaves some out. Here the sample spans some 140,000 clones, approximately 80% being singletons. The sequencing sample was made of PBMCs. The source is a man aged 25 to 45 in good health and CMV-seronegative. CDR3s include the opening cysteine and the closing phenylalanine or tryptophan. Each record gives: D gene, J gene, clone size, V gene, CDR3 protein, CDR3 DNA. The D gene is left open where the match is weak. Size is omitted from some rows. Given values are once, few, many or a class for expanded clones.

d_gene: .
j_gene: TRBJ2-7
abundance: .
v_gene: TRBV19
CDR3aa: CASSPPGGAYEQYF
CDR3nt: TGTGCCAGTAGCCCCCCCGGAGGGGCCTACGAGCAGTACTTC

d_gene: .
j_gene: TRBJ1-4
abundance: few
v_gene: TRBV4-1
CDR3aa: CASSQDAGTNEKLFF
CDR3nt: TGCGCCAGCAGCCAAGATGCCGGTACTAATGAAAAACTGTTTTTT

d_gene: .
j_gene: TRBJ1-1
abundance: .
v_gene: TRBV14
CDR3aa: CASSQGLDTEAFF
CDR3nt: TGTGCCAGCAGCCAGGGACTGGACACTGAAGCTTTCTTT

d_gene: .
j_gene: TRBJ1-1
abundance: .
v_gene: TRBV5-5
CDR3aa: CASSVPLAGRVTEAFF
CDR3nt: TGTGCCAGCAGCGTCCCCCTGGCAGGGAGGGTCACTGAAGCTTTCTTT

d_gene: TRBD1
j_gene: TRBJ1-5
abundance: .
v_gene: TRBV29-1
CDR3aa: CSVGQGADQPQHF
CDR3nt: TGCAGCGTTGGACAGGGAGCCGATCAGCCCCAGCATTTT

d_gene: .
j_gene: TRBJ1-5
abundance: .
v_gene: TRBV27
CDR3aa: CASSLSARDLGRGNRPQHF
CDR3nt: TGTGCCAGCAGTTTATCGGCGCGGGACCTGGGGAGGGGCAATCGGCCCCAGCATTTT

d_gene: TRBD2
j_gene: TRBJ2-7
abundance: .
v_gene: TRBV7-2
CDR3aa: CASSAAGLAALQYF
CDR3nt: TGTGCCAGCAGTGCGGCGGGACTAGCGGCCTTACAGTACTTC

d_gene: TRBD2
j_gene: TRBJ2-2
abundance: .
v_gene: TRBV7-2
CDR3aa: CASSLRGGRGTGELFF
CDR3nt: TGTGCCAGCAGCTTACGTGGCGGGAGAGGTACCGGGGAGCTGTTTTTT

d_gene: .
j_gene: TRBJ2-6
abundance: few
v_gene: TRBV21-1
CDR3aa: CAPGGSGANVLTF
CDR3nt: TGTGCGCCAGGGGGCTCTGGGGCCAACGTCCTGACTTTC

d_gene: TRBD1
j_gene: TRBJ1-1
abundance: .
v_gene: TRBV6-1
CDR3aa: CASSFDRGDEAFF
CDR3nt: TGTGCCAGCAGTTTTGACAGGGGAGATGAAGCTTTCTTT

d_gene: .
j_gene: TRBJ2-7
abundance: .
v_gene: TRBV5-1
CDR3aa: CASSSQDSLLGEQYF
CDR3nt: TGCGCCAGCAGCTCCCAGGACAGCCTCCTAGGTGAGCAGTACTTC

d_gene: TRBD1
j_gene: TRBJ1-4
abundance: few
v_gene: TRBV28
CDR3aa: CASSQRDRRCF
CDR3nt: TGTGCCAGCAGTCAACGGGACAGGCGGTGTTTT

d_gene: .
j_gene: TRBJ1-1
abundance: .
v_gene: TRBV29-1
CDR3aa: CSVRIGQRTEAFF
CDR3nt: TGCAGCGTTCGAATAGGACAGCGGACTGAAGCTTTCTTT

d_gene: TRBD2
j_gene: TRBJ2-1
abundance: .
v_gene: TRBV28
CDR3aa: CASRQSGSSYNEQFF
CDR3nt: TGTGCCAGCAGACAAAGCGGGAGCTCCTACAATGAGCAGTTCTTC

d_gene: TRBD1
j_gene: TRBJ2-1
abundance: .
v_gene: TRBV11-2
CDR3aa: CASSSTTGDYEQFF
CDR3nt: TGTGCCAGCAGCTCGACTACAGGGGATTATGAGCAGTTCTTC

d_gene: .
j_gene: TRBJ1-2
abundance: .
v_gene: TRBV11-1
CDR3aa: CASSPQRRGGYTF
CDR3nt: TGTGCCAGCAGCCCACAACGGAGGGGAGGCTACACCTTC

d_gene: .
j_gene: TRBJ2-1
abundance: .
v_gene: TRBV6-5
CDR3aa: CASSHQASSYNEQFF
CDR3nt: TGTGCCAGCAGTCACCAAGCGAGCTCCTACAATGAGCAGTTCTTC

d_gene: .
j_gene: TRBJ2-1
abundance: .
v_gene: TRBV7-9
CDR3aa: CASSLAASVRRNEQFF
CDR3nt: TGTGCCAGCAGCTTAGCGGCTAGCGTTAGGAGGAATGAGCAGTTCTTC

d_gene: TRBD2
j_gene: TRBJ2-7
abundance: .
v_gene: TRBV6-5
CDR3aa: CASSSGALEQYF
CDR3nt: TGTGCCAGCTCGAGCGGGGCCCTCGAGCAGTACTTC

d_gene: .
j_gene: TRBJ1-1
abundance: .
v_gene: TRBV27
CDR3aa: CASSQYVQGNTEAFF
CDR3nt: TGTGCCAGCAGCCAATATGTTCAGGGGAACACTGAAGCTTTCTTT

d_gene: .
j_gene: TRBJ2-2
abundance: .
v_gene: TRBV19
CDR3aa: CASRWTPNTGELFF
CDR3nt: TGTGCCAGTAGATGGACACCGAACACCGGGGAGCTGTTTTTT

d_gene: .
j_gene: TRBJ2-2
abundance: .
v_gene: TRBV18
CDR3aa: CASPGEGRWNTGELFF
CDR3nt: TGTGCCAGCCCCGGCGAGGGCAGGTGGAACACCGGGGAGCTGTTTTTT

d_gene: .
j_gene: TRBJ2-1
abundance: few
v_gene: TRBV10-3
CDR3aa: CAISLGLYNEQFF
CDR3nt: TGTGCCATCAGTCTGGGACTCTACAATGAGCAGTTCTTC

d_gene: .
j_gene: TRBJ1-1
abundance: once
v_gene: TRBV7-9
CDR3aa: CASSLGALNTEAFF
CDR3nt: TGTGCCAGCAGCTTGGGGGCCCTGAACACTGAAGCTTTCTTT

d_gene: TRBD2
j_gene: TRBJ2-5
abundance: .
v_gene: TRBV7-9
CDR3aa: CASSPRREGLETQYF
CDR3nt: TGTGCCAGCAGCCCCCGGCGGGAGGGCCTTGAGACCCAGTACTTC

d_gene: TRBD1
j_gene: TRBJ2-7
abundance: .
v_gene: TRBV18
CDR3aa: CASSRDRAYEQYF
CDR3nt: TGTGCCAGCTCACGGGACAGGGCGTACGAGCAGTACTTC

d_gene: .
j_gene: TRBJ2-7
abundance: .
v_gene: TRBV28
CDR3aa: CASSPAGIGEQYF
CDR3nt: TGTGCCAGCAGCCCGGCCGGGATTGGCGAGCAGTACTTC

d_gene: TRBD2
j_gene: TRBJ2-7
abundance: few
v_gene: TRBV6-5
CDR3aa: CASSSPGTSSYEQYF
CDR3nt: TGTGCCAGCAGTAGCCCCGGGACTAGCTCCTACGAGCAGTACTTC

d_gene: TRBD1
j_gene: TRBJ2-1
abundance: .
v_gene: TRBV6-5
CDR3aa: CASTAQGARDEQFF
CDR3nt: TGTGCCAGCACTGCGCAGGGGGCTCGGGATGAGCAGTTCTTC

d_gene: .
j_gene: TRBJ1-2
abundance: medium-sized
v_gene: TRBV27
CDR3aa: CASSLQGQDYGYTF
CDR3nt: TGTGCCAGCAGTCTACAGGGTCAGGACTATGGCTACACCTTC

d_gene: TRBD1
j_gene: TRBJ1-1
abundance: .
v_gene: TRBV28
CDR3aa: CASVDRDLWTEAFF
CDR3nt: TGTGCCAGCGTAGACAGGGACCTCTGGACTGAAGCTTTCTTT

d_gene: TRBD2
j_gene: TRBJ2-1
abundance: .
v_gene: TRBV9
CDR3aa: CASSVQAGNEQFF
CDR3nt: TGTGCCAGCAGCGTTCAAGCGGGGAATGAGCAGTTCTTC

d_gene: TRBD2
j_gene: TRBJ2-3
abundance: .
v_gene: TRBV30
CDR3aa: CAWRILSGSGDTQYF
CDR3nt: TGTGCCTGGAGGATTCTCAGCGGGAGTGGCGATACGCAGTATTTT

d_gene: .
j_gene: TRBJ1-1
abundance: few
v_gene: TRBV6-5
CDR3aa: CASSYSPYGEAFF
CDR3nt: TGTGCCAGCAGTTACTCGCCATACGGTGAAGCTTTCTTT

d_gene: .
j_gene: TRBJ1-2
abundance: .
v_gene: TRBV19
CDR3aa: CASSMSGTLNYGYTF
CDR3nt: TGTGCCAGTAGTATGTCCGGGACATTGAACTATGGCTACACCTTT

d_gene: TRBD2
j_gene: TRBJ2-1
abundance: .
v_gene: TRBV15
CDR3aa: CATSFSAGAVYNEQFF
CDR3nt: TGTGCCACCAGTTTTTCAGCGGGAGCCGTCTACAATGAGCAGTTCTTC

d_gene: .
j_gene: TRBJ1-2
abundance: once
v_gene: TRBV27
CDR3aa: CASSLSLLYGYTF
CDR3nt: TGTGCCAGCAGTTTATCCCTCCTCTATGGCTACACCTTC

d_gene: .
j_gene: TRBJ1-5
abundance: once
v_gene: TRBV28
CDR3aa: CATYQGGNQPQHF
CDR3nt: TGTGCCACATATCAAGGGGGCAATCAGCCCCAGCATTTT

d_gene: TRBD2
j_gene: TRBJ2-7
abundance: .
v_gene: TRBV27
CDR3aa: CASRTIAGLPNEQYF
CDR3nt: TGTGCCAGCAGGACGATAGCGGGACTCCCCAACGAGCAGTACTTC

d_gene: TRBD2
j_gene: TRBJ2-1
abundance: few
v_gene: TRBV7-7
CDR3aa: CASSLNSGIGNEQFF
CDR3nt: TGTGCCAGCAGCTTAAATAGCGGGATCGGCAATGAGCAGTTCTTC

d_gene: .
j_gene: TRBJ1-5
abundance: .
v_gene: TRBV28
CDR3aa: CASSSGQGDQPQHF
CDR3nt: .

d_gene: .
j_gene: TRBJ2-1
abundance: .
v_gene: TRBV7-9
CDR3aa: CASSLSGVREQFF
CDR3nt: TGTGCCAGCAGCCTTTCAGGGGTTCGGGAGCAGTTCTTC

d_gene: .
j_gene: TRBJ2-3
abundance: .
v_gene: TRBV5-4
CDR3aa: CASSLAGQLTQYF
CDR3nt: TGTGCCAGCAGCTTGGCCGGACAGTTGACGCAGTATTTT

d_gene: TRBD1
j_gene: TRBJ2-5
abundance: .
v_gene: TRBV9
CDR3aa: CASSVAGTGEETQYF
CDR3nt: TGTGCCAGCAGCGTAGCCGGGACAGGGGAAGAGACCCAGTACTTC

d_gene: .
j_gene: TRBJ1-2
abundance: .
v_gene: TRBV7-6
CDR3aa: CASSPLATGPRGYTF
CDR3nt: TGTGCCAGCAGCCCCCTCGCGACAGGCCCTCGCGGCTACACCTTC

d_gene: TRBD2
j_gene: TRBJ2-7
abundance: once
v_gene: TRBV29-1
CDR3aa: CSVEAGGPSYEQYF
CDR3nt: TGCAGCGTTGAGGCGGGAGGGCCGTCCTACGAGCAGTACTTC

d_gene: TRBD2
j_gene: TRBJ2-7
abundance: .
v_gene: TRBV5-1
CDR3aa: CASSPLGGGSSYEQYF
CDR3nt: TGCGCCAGCAGCCCCCTGGGCGGGGGGAGCTCCTACGAGCAGTACTTC

d_gene: TRBD1
j_gene: TRBJ2-2
abundance: .
v_gene: TRBV18
CDR3aa: CASSLTGGNTGELFF
CDR3nt: TGTGCCAGCTCACTGACAGGGGGTAACACCGGGGAGCTGTTTTTT